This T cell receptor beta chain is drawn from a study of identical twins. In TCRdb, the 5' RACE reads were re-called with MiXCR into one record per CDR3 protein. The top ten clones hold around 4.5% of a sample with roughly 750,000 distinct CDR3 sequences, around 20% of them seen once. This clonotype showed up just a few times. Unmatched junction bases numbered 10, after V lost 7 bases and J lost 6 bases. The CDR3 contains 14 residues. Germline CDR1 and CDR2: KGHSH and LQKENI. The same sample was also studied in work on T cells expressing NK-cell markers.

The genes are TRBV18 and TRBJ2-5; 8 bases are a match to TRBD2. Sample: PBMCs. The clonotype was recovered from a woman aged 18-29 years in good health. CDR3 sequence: CASFVGLEGQTQYF. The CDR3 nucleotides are TGTGCCAGCTTCGTGGGACTAGAGGGCCAGACCCAGTACTTC.